The following is a T cell receptor beta chain sequence with its context. Its antigen is still unknown. This sample is drawn from a study of T cell repertoires in cytomegalovirus infection. Across the whole study: HLA-B-restricted CMV epitopes that are well studied, plus recently identified HLA-C-restricted ones, were used by the study.

TCRdb reprocessed the reads with MiXCR, giving one entry per CDR3 protein. The table includes about 920,000 distinct CDR3 sequences, around 29% detected once. This sequence originates from a human donor in good health (CMV status not recorded). Some clones in this sample may be carry-over from other donors' samples. The sequenced sample was cultured CD8+ T cells from PBMCs, obtained from culture after CMV antigen stimulation.

The CDR3 DNA sequence: TGTGCCAGCAGTCCGCTAGCGGGGGGGGGTGAGCAGTTCTTC. Translating it yields CASSPLAGGGEQFF. This chain links TRBV12-3 or TRBV12-4 with TRBJ2-1; 12 bases line up with TRBD2. Trimming at V came to 5 bases and at J to 9 bases, leaving 5 bases not matched to a gene. CDR3 size: 14 residues.